Listed below are T cell receptor beta chains from one sample, sequenced in a study of blood T cell repertoires in COVID-19. Assay: immunoSEQ multiplex PCR; the TCRdb copy retains only in-frame clones and omits some. Of hundreds of thousands of clones listed, approximately 84% are singletons. Specimen: PBMCs or T cells enriched from blood (not recorded which). The receptors here all came from a man aged 30-40 years who had recovered from COVID-19. Each CDR3 is given with its conserved first and last residue. A D gene is named only where the DNA matches it firmly. Expanded clones get a size class; other rows say once, few or many, or leave the size out.

V gene: TRBV5-1; clone size: .; J gene: TRBJ2-1; D gene: TRBD2; CDR3 DNA: TGCGCCAGCAGCCCCGGGACTAGCGGGCCCCGGGAGCAGTTCTTC; CDR3 protein: CASSPGTSGPREQFF
V gene: TRBV6-1; clone size: few; J gene: TRBJ1-1; D gene: TRBD1; CDR3 DNA: TGTGCCAGCTGGCCAGGGGGCGGGCGGACTGAAGCTTTCTTT; CDR3 protein: CASWPGGGRTEAFF
V gene: TRBV4-2; clone size: once; J gene: TRBJ1-1; D gene: .; CDR3 DNA: TGTGCCAGCAGCCTAGGGAGCGGAGCTTTCTTT; CDR3 protein: CASSLGSGAFF
V gene: TRBV13; clone size: .; J gene: TRBJ2-7; D gene: .; CDR3 DNA: TGTGCCAGCAGCTTAGGCGGTGGCGGCTACGAGCAGTACTTC; CDR3 protein: CASSLGGGGYEQYF
V gene: TRBV15; clone size: .; J gene: TRBJ1-1; D gene: TRBD1; CDR3 DNA: TGTGCCACCAGCCTCAGGGGGCTCACTGAAGCTTTCTTT; CDR3 protein: CATSLRGLTEAFF
V gene: TRBV5-1; clone size: .; J gene: TRBJ2-3; D gene: .; CDR3 DNA: TGCGCCAGCAGCTTGGCCGGGACTCGGGCAGATACGCAGTATTTT; CDR3 protein: CASSLAGTRADTQYF
V gene: TRBV19; clone size: .; J gene: TRBJ1-1; D gene: TRBD1; CDR3 DNA: TGTGCCAGCTGGCGGGGACAGGGACAAACTGAAGCTTTCTTT; CDR3 protein: CASWRGQGQTEAFF
V gene: TRBV3-1/TRBV3-2; clone size: .; J gene: TRBJ2-1; D gene: TRBD2; CDR3 DNA: TGTGCCAGCAGCCCTGAGACTAGCGGGGGGACTTGGAGCTCCTACAATGAGCAGTTCTTC; CDR3 protein: CASSPETSGGTWSSYNEQFF
V gene: TRBV11-2; clone size: once; J gene: TRBJ2-3; D gene: TRBD1; CDR3 DNA: TGTGCCAGCAGCTTAGATGGGAGGACAGGGGGCACAGATACGCAGTATTTT; CDR3 protein: CASSLDGRTGGTDTQYF
V gene: TRBV7-2; clone size: .; J gene: TRBJ1-2; D gene: .; CDR3 DNA: TGTGCCAGCAGCTCAGGGGTACGGATTAACTATGGCTACACCTTC; CDR3 protein: CASSSGVRINYGYTF
V gene: TRBV5-1; clone size: .; J gene: TRBJ1-1; D gene: TRBD1; CDR3 DNA: TGCGCCAGCAGCTTAAGACAGGGCCTGAACACTGAAGCTTTCTTT; CDR3 protein: CASSLRQGLNTEAFF
V gene: TRBV18; clone size: once; J gene: TRBJ1-2; D gene: TRBD1; CDR3 DNA: TGTGCCAGCTCGGAACAGGGGGCGGACTATGGCTACACCTTC; CDR3 protein: CASSEQGADYGYTF
V gene: TRBV19; clone size: few; J gene: TRBJ1-5; D gene: TRBD1; CDR3 DNA: TGTGCCAGTAGTATTATAGGGACAGGGCGTTACAATCAGCCCCAGCATTTT; CDR3 protein: CASSIIGTGRYNQPQHF
V gene: TRBV11-2; clone size: .; J gene: TRBJ1-6; D gene: .; CDR3 DNA: TGTGCCAGCAGACTATGGACAGATAATTCACCCCTCCACTTT; CDR3 protein: CASRLWTDNSPLHF
V gene: TRBV6-5; clone size: once; J gene: TRBJ2-3; D gene: .; CDR3 DNA: TGTGCCAGCAGTTACGGCTCTACAGATACGCAGTATTTT; CDR3 protein: CASSYGSTDTQYF
V gene: TRBV3-1/TRBV3-2; clone size: .; J gene: TRBJ2-1; D gene: .; CDR3 DNA: TGTGCCAGCAGCCAAGGACTCCGCACGCCCTACAATGAGCAGTTCTTC; CDR3 protein: CASSQGLRTPYNEQFF
V gene: TRBV27; clone size: .; J gene: TRBJ1-1; D gene: TRBD1; CDR3 DNA: TGTGCCAGCAGTTCCTGGACAGGCTATAACACTGAAGCTTTCTTT; CDR3 protein: CASSSWTGYNTEAFF
V gene: TRBV29-1; clone size: .; J gene: TRBJ2-1; D gene: .; CDR3 DNA: TGCAGCATCCACCAGTCCGGGACAATTAATGAGCAGTTCTTC; CDR3 protein: CSIHQSGTINEQFF
V gene: TRBV24-1; clone size: .; J gene: TRBJ2-3; D gene: TRBD2; CDR3 DNA: TGTGCCACCAGTAAACCAAGCGGGAGCCAAAGAGATACGCAGTATTTT; CDR3 protein: CATSKPSGSQRDTQYF
V gene: TRBV19; clone size: once; J gene: TRBJ2-7; D gene: TRBD2; CDR3 DNA: TGTGCCTGTTCAAACCCGGGAGGATCAAAAGGGTACGAGCAGTACTTC; CDR3 protein: CACSNPGGSKGYEQYF
V gene: TRBV7-2; clone size: once; J gene: TRBJ2-3; D gene: .; CDR3 DNA: TGTGCCAGCAGCTTACGCCAGAGGGCAGCAGAAACAGATACGCAGTATTTT; CDR3 protein: CASSLRQRAAETDTQYF
V gene: TRBV5-1; clone size: .; J gene: TRBJ1-4; D gene: TRBD1; CDR3 DNA: TGCGCCAGCAGCGGGACAGGGGGCTCAAATGAAAAACTGTTTTTT; CDR3 protein: CASSGTGGSNEKLFF
V gene: TRBV7-9; clone size: .; J gene: TRBJ1-4; D gene: .; CDR3 DNA: TGTGCCAGCAGCTTAGCGGGCCGATCGGAGGTGTTTTTT; CDR3 protein: CASSLAGRSEVFF
V gene: TRBV12-3/TRBV12-4; clone size: .; J gene: TRBJ1-2; D gene: .; CDR3 DNA: TGTGCCAGCAGTTTTCTGGGAGGAACTGGCTACACCTTC; CDR3 protein: CASSFLGGTGYTF
V gene: TRBV30; clone size: .; J gene: TRBJ2-7; D gene: .; CDR3 DNA: TGTGCCTGGAGTTTGGGGGCTAGCTCCTACGAGCAGTACTTC; CDR3 protein: CAWSLGASSYEQYF
V gene: TRBV2; clone size: .; J gene: TRBJ1-5; D gene: .; CDR3 DNA: TGTGCCAGCAGACCCGGATGGGGAGGGAATCAGCCCCAGCATTTT; CDR3 protein: CASRPGWGGNQPQHF
V gene: TRBV6-5; clone size: .; J gene: TRBJ2-7; D gene: .; CDR3 DNA: TGTGCCAGCACCCAATACGGGGAGCAGTACTTC; CDR3 protein: CASTQYGEQYF
V gene: TRBV6-2/TRBV6-3; clone size: once; J gene: TRBJ1-4; D gene: TRBD1; CDR3 DNA: TGTGCCAGCAGTTCTCCGGGACAGGGAGGAAAACTGTTTTTT; CDR3 protein: CASSSPGQGGKLFF
V gene: TRBV6-5; clone size: few; J gene: TRBJ1-1; D gene: .; CDR3 DNA: TGTGCCAGCAGCGCCCGCTGGAGCGAAGCTTTCTTT; CDR3 protein: CASSARWSEAFF
V gene: TRBV5-1; clone size: .; J gene: TRBJ1-2; D gene: .; CDR3 DNA: TGCGCCAGCAGCTTGTCAGGAAACTATGGCTACACCTTC; CDR3 protein: CASSLSGNYGYTF
V gene: TRBV27; clone size: .; J gene: TRBJ1-2; D gene: TRBD1; CDR3 DNA: TGTGCCAGCAGTACTACACCGACAGGGTTCTATGGCTACACCTTC; CDR3 protein: CASSTTPTGFYGYTF
V gene: TRBV5-6; clone size: few; J gene: TRBJ1-2; D gene: .; CDR3 DNA: TGTGCCAGCAGCTTATCAGTCTTGAGGAGATTTAACTATGGCTACACCTTC; CDR3 protein: CASSLSVLRRFNYGYTF
V gene: TRBV19; clone size: .; J gene: TRBJ2-2; D gene: .; CDR3 DNA: TGTGCCAGTATCAAGGCGGGACGCACCGGGGAGCTGTTTTTT; CDR3 protein: CASIKAGRTGELFF
V gene: TRBV19; clone size: .; J gene: TRBJ1-4; D gene: TRBD1; CDR3 DNA: TGTGCCAGTAGTACGGACAGGGCCCTGCGGCTGTTTTTT; CDR3 protein: CASSTDRALRLFF
V gene: TRBV3-1/TRBV3-2; clone size: .; J gene: TRBJ2-1; D gene: TRBD2; CDR3 DNA: TGTGCCAGCAGCGGAAGACTAGCGGCATCCTACAATGAGCAGTTCTTC; CDR3 protein: CASSGRLAASYNEQFF
V gene: TRBV9; clone size: .; J gene: TRBJ2-5; D gene: TRBD2; CDR3 DNA: TGCGCCAGCAGCGGTGGGGGGGGAGGCCAAGAGACCCAGTACTTC; CDR3 protein: CASSGGGGGQETQYF